This entry is about one TCR beta chain. Its specificity is unknown. Every bit of the isolated RNA underwent reverse transcription, so sequencing read expressed TCRB transcripts. Data came from immunoSEQ multiplex PCR; TCRdb stores just in-frame clones and leaves some out. The sample shows more than 150,000 clones, about 9% of them seen only once. This record belongs to a study of beta chain features in type 1 diabetes. Whole-study findings and limits: Moderately but significantly shorter TCRB CDR3s were found in Type 1 diabetes patients in all four CD4+ subsets.

CDR1 and CDR2 (germline): GTSNPN, SVGIG (reference sequence). CDR3 length equals 13 residues. Deletions cut 1 base from V and 5 bases from J, with 11 bases between. The V gene is TRBV30, the J gene TRBJ1-2; possible D gene TRBD1, 5 bases. The sequenced sample consisted of central memory CD4+ T cells from blood. The TCR was taken from a young woman with type 1 diabetes. The CDR3 sequence is CAWSEGLAYGYTF. For the CDR3, the DNA is TGTGCCTGGAGTGAGGGACTCGCGTATGGCTACACCTTC.